The 20 T cell receptor beta chains listed next were all sequenced from one sample in a study of radiation and T cells in renal cell carcinoma. The table came from immunoSEQ multiplex PCR; TCRdb's copy has only in-frame clones and leaves some out. In the table there are 150,000 to 200,000 clones, about 87% of which are singletons. Indicated time point: blood 4 weeks post-SBRT, at nephrectomy. As to treatment: 15 Gy SBRT to primary tumor, nephrectomy 4 weeks later. The source was blood, collected from a patient whose treatment included radiotherapy and nephrectomy. All receptors derive from a woman aged 50 to 65 with renal cell carcinoma.

Turning to this clone: Other DNA sequences from this sample encode an identical CDR3 as well. J is TRBJ2-5 and V is TRBV2; D not resolved. Trimming took off 3 bases at V and 5 bases at J, with 7 bases between the two ends. In germline, CDR1 is SNHLY, CDR2 FYNNEI. The CDR3 loop spans 12 amino acids. CDR3 nucleotides: TGTGCCAGCAGTGACGTGGAGGAGACCCAGTACTTC. Its translation: CASSDVEETQYF. The variable domain in full, completed from reference TRBV2 and TRBJ2-5, reads EPEVTQTPSHQVTQMGQEVILRCVPISNHLYFYWYRQILGQKVEFLVSFYNNEISEKSEIFDDQFSVERPDGSNFTLKIRSTKLEDSAMYFCASSDVEETQYFGPGTRLLVL.

The chain has TRBV6-1 and TRBJ1-2; 10 positions agree with TRBD1. Germline V CDR1 and CDR2: MNHNS, SASEGT. This CDR3 contains 15 residues. J was trimmed by 5 bases and V by 3 bases; bases with no gene match: 6. CDR3 DNA: TGTGCCAGCAGTGATGTGGGACAGGGGAATTATGGCTACACCTTC. Protein product: CASSDVGQGNYGYTF.

The CDR3 DNA reads TGTGCCAGCAGTTTCGGACAGGGGGCTTTGAACACTGAAGCTTTCTTT. Amino acids: CASSFGQGALNTEAFF. This chain links TRBV2 with TRBJ1-1; the match to TRBD1 covers 11 bases. The CDR3 consists of 16 residues. From germline, CDR1 is SNHLY and CDR2 FYNNEI. The V gene end was trimmed by 5 bases and the J gene end by 0 bases; junction bases not matched to a gene: 5.

This clone was seen only a few times. V gene TRBV7-9 combines with J gene TRBJ1-2; 8 bases fit TRBD1. Germline trimming cut 4 bases from V and 7 bases from J; bases unmatched to any gene: 2. Germline loops: CDR1 SEHNR, CDR2 FQNEAQ (reference sequence). This CDR3 is built from 12 residues. CDR3 sequence reads: CASSWTGSGYTF. CDR3 in DNA: TGTGCCAGCAGCTGGACAGGGAGTGGCTACACCTTC.

The chain combines TRBV21-1 with TRBJ2-4; the table's D call of TRBD1 was not tested on the DNA. TRBV21-1 is an annotated pseudogene. The CDR3 covers 16 residues. The CDR3 nucleotides are TGTGCCAGCAGGATTGGGACAGTCCTAGCCAAAAACATTCAGTACTTC. This encodes CASRIGTVLAKNIQYF.

V is TRBV5-4 and J is TRBJ1-3; D is ambiguous. The germline V gene has CDR1 SGHNT and CDR2 YYREEE (reference sequence). Deletions cut 0 bases from V and 0 bases from J, with 13 bases between. This CDR3 has 17 residues. CDR3 coding DNA: TGTGCCAGCAGCTTGGATCCCAGTCCTAACTCTGGAAACACCATATATTTT. Translation gives CASSLDPSPNSGNTIYF.

This chain uses TRBV7-3 with TRBJ2-2, with D possibly TRBD1 on 5 matching bases. This CDR3 has 13 amino acids. The germline gives CDR1 SGHTA, CDR2 FQGTGA. V was cut by 5 bases and J by 7 bases, with 11 bases left in between. CDR3 sequence reads: CASSLERGGELFF. The CDR3 DNA is TGTGCCAGCAGCCTAGAAAGGGGCGGGGAGCTGTTTTTT.

The chain employs TRBV7-9 and TRBJ2-1; 13 bases are shared with TRBD2. Germline assignment: CDR1 SEHNR and CDR2 FQNEAQ (reference sequence). CDR3 size: 16 residues. The V gene end was trimmed by 3 bases and the J gene end by 5 bases; junction bases not matched to a gene: 4. This CDR3 reads CASSFLTSGGDNEQFF. CDR3 nucleotide sequence: TGTGCCAGCAGCTTTCTTACTAGCGGGGGGGACAATGAGCAGTTCTTC.

The V call is TRBV5-5, the J call TRBJ2-7; D remains ambiguous. Per germline, CDR1 SGHKS and CDR2 YYEKEE (reference sequence). Trimming pared 0 bases from V and 0 bases from J, leaving 4 bases between. The CDR3 is 13 amino acids. CDR3 region: CASSLGHSYEQYF. As DNA, the CDR3 is TGTGCCAGCAGCTTGGGACACTCCTACGAGCAGTACTTC.

The V gene is TRBV5-4, the J gene TRBJ1-6; D unresolved. This CDR3 has 16 amino acids. The V end was cut by 0 bases, the J end by 9 bases, with 16 bases between. Germline CDR1 and CDR2: SGHNT and YYREEE (reference sequence). CDR3 sequence reads: CASSLGSTALTSPLHF. The CDR3 DNA sequence: TGTGCCAGCAGCTTGGGGTCCACAGCGCTTACTTCACCCCTCCACTTT. The whole variable domain, filled in from reference TRBV5-4 and TRBJ1-6, reads ETGVTQSPTHLIKTRGQQVTLRCSSQSGHNTVSWYQQALGQGPQFIFQYYREEENGRGNFPPRFSGLQFPNYSSELNVNALELDDSALYLCASSLGSTALTSPLHFGNGTRLTVT.

V and J are TRBV18 and TRBJ1-1, with D hard to call. The germline CDR1 and CDR2 sequences are KGHSH and LQKENI. This CDR3 contains 13 residues. V lost 5 bases to trimming and J lost 3 bases, with 10 bases between them. The DNA of the CDR3 is TGTGCCAGCTCAGCCTCCCAGGACACTGAAGCTTTCTTT. Its translation is CASSASQDTEAFF.

The V call is TRBV6-5, the J call TRBJ1-1, with a weak D call TRBD1 (6 bases). Trimming left V 2 bases short and J 1 base short, with 8 bases between. The germline V gene encodes CDR1 MNHEY and CDR2 SVGAGI. The CDR3 has 14 amino acids. The chain's CDR3 is CASSYGGPNTEAFF. CDR3 bases: TGTGCCAGCAGTTACGGGGGCCCGAACACTGAAGCTTTCTTT.

This CDR3 reads CASSTYRDQPQHF. CDR3 nucleotides: TGTGCCAGTAGTACCTACAGGGATCAGCCCCAGCATTTT. The chain is built from TRBV19 and TRBJ1-5; TRBD1 might be the D (6 bases). The V gene's germline CDR1 is LNHDA and CDR2 SQIVND (reference sequence). This CDR3 region has 13 residues. V was trimmed by 4 bases and J by 5 bases, leaving 9 bases between them. The variable domain in full, completed from reference TRBV19 and TRBJ1-5, reads DGGITQSPKYLFRKEGQNVTLSCEQNLNHDAMYWYRQDPGQGLRLIYYSQIVNDFQKGDIAEGYSVSREKKESFPLTVTSAQKNPTAFYLCASSTYRDQPQHFGDGTRLSIL.

The rearrangement links TRBV9 to TRBJ2-7; 9 positions match TRBD2. Germline V gene data show CDR1 as SGDLS and CDR2 as YYNGEE. The CDR3 spans 15 residues. V gave up 0 bases and J gave up 3 bases; unmatched junction bases: 4. This chain's CDR3 is CASSVGISGGYEQYF. The CDR3 bases are TGTGCCAGCAGCGTAGGGATTAGCGGGGGCTACGAGCAGTACTTC.

This sequence joins TRBV5-1 and TRBJ2-1; 8 bases are shared with TRBD1. Per the germline V gene, CDR1 is SGHRS and CDR2 is YFSETQ. The ends lost 2 bases at V and 5 bases at J; junction bases unmatched: 9. This CDR3 has 16 amino acids. The CDR3 sequence: CASSFSRTGRHNEQFF. As DNA, the CDR3 is TGCGCCAGCAGCTTTTCCCGGACAGGGAGACACAATGAGCAGTTCTTC.

J is TRBJ2-1 and V is TRBV7-3, with 7 bases aligning to TRBD2. This CDR3 is built from 16 residues. The germline V gene encodes CDR1 SGHTA and CDR2 FQGTGA. V lost 1 base, J lost 3 bases, and 6 bases stayed unmatched. The CDR3 nucleotides are TGTGCCAGCAGCTTAAATGGAGCGGGGATCTACAATGAGCAGTTCTTC. Residues: CASSLNGAGIYNEQFF.

The chain uses TRBV5-6 and TRBJ2-7, with a weak D call TRBD2 (5 bases). Germline V gene data show CDR1 as SGHDT and CDR2 as YYEEEE. The germline V and J ends were trimmed by 0 bases and 2 bases, with 15 bases remaining between them. CDR3 length: 16 amino acids. As DNA, the CDR3 is TGTGCCAGCAGCTTGGGAGGAGGCGGACCGCCCTACGAGCAGTACTTC. Translated: CASSLGGGGPPYEQYF.

This chain uses TRBV9 with TRBJ2-7; D might be TRBD2 (5 bases). Trimming pared 1 base from V and 3 bases from J, leaving 14 bases between. Germline CDR1 and CDR2: SGDLS and YYNGEE. The CDR3 contains 15 residues. The CDR3 nucleotides read TGTGCCAGCAGCGTATTCCCGGGATCTGGCTACGAGCAGTACTTC. It yields the protein CASSVFPGSGYEQYF. Supplemented by reference TRBV9 and TRBJ2-7, the full variable domain reads DSGVTQTPKHLITATGQRVTLRCSPRSGDLSVYWYQQSLDQGLQFLIQYYNGEERAKGNILERFSAQQFPDLHSELNLSSLELGDSALYFCASSVFPGSGYEQYFGPGTRLTVT.

This sequence joins TRBV7-9 and TRBJ2-7; unclear D gene. With 1 base removed from V and 2 bases from J, the gap between germline ends came to 3 bases. Per the germline V gene, CDR1 is SEHNR and CDR2 is FQNEAQ (reference sequence). The CDR3 is 12 residues long. CDR3 in amino acids: CASSLGAYEQYF. The CDR3 coding sequence is TGTGCCAGCAGCTTAGGAGCCTACGAGCAGTACTTC.

This clone appeared a few times. V gene TRBV15 combines with J gene TRBJ1-4; 7 bases align to TRBD1. The germline V gene has CDR1 LNHNV and CDR2 YYDKDF (reference sequence). CDR3 length: 16 amino acids. V shed 9 bases and J 8 bases; nucleotides not matched to a gene: 18. This chain's CDR3 is CATSTQASGGDEKLFF. The CDR3 nucleotides read TGTGCCACATCCACCCAAGCTTCAGGGGGGGACGAAAAACTGTTTTTT.